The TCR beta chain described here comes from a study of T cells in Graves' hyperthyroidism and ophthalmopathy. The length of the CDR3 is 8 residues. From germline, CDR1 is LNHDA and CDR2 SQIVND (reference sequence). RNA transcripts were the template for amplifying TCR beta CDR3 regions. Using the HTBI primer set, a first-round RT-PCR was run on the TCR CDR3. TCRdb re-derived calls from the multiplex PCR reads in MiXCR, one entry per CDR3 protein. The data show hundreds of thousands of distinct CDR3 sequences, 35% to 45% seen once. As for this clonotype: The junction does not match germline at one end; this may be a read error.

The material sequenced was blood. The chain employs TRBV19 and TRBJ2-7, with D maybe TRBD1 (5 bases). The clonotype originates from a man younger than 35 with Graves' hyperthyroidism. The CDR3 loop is CASSIRDF. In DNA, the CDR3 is TGTGCCAGTAGTATCAGGGACTTC.